A single sample is the source of the 11 T cell receptor beta chains below, sequenced in a study of PD-L1 blockade in urothelial cancer. Profiling relied on immunoSEQ multiplex PCR, and the TCRdb table lists in-frame clones only, not all of them. The top ten hold 3.7% of the sample, which has roughly 20,000 clones, 88% seen once. The specimen was PBMCs, collected around atezolizumab (anti-PD-L1) treatment. All receptors come from a man between 50 and 59 years old with urothelial cancer.

This clone was seen once. The chain joins TRBV11-3 to TRBJ2-1, with D unclear. CDR1 is SGHNT, CDR2 YENEEA, per germline. Trimming stripped 4 bases from V and 0 bases from J, with 10 bases between. The CDR3 contains 15 residues. In DNA, the CDR3 is TGTGCCAGCAGCTACGACTTGAGCTCCTACAATGAGCAGTTCTTC. It codes for CASSYDLSSYNEQFF.

The chain combines TRBV28 with TRBJ2-1; 11 bases align to TRBD2. The V segment lost 10 bases and the J segment 4 bases; nucleotides outside the gene matches: 12. The CDR3 extends over 16 amino acids. Germline V gives CDR1 MDHEN, CDR2 SYDVKM. DNA for the CDR3: TGTGCCACAACCCTTAGCGGGAGGGCCGGGTACAATGAGCAGTTCTTC. Encoded protein: CATTLSGRAGYNEQFF.

The CDR3: CASSIGLAGTGQFF. CDR3 nucleotide sequence: TGTGCCAGTAGTATTGGGCTAGCGGGAACCGGGCAGTTCTTC. The chain is built from TRBV19 and TRBJ2-1, with 9 bases fitting TRBD2. The CDR3 runs to 14 residues. V was clipped by 3 bases and J by 12 bases; unmatched bases: 9. CDR1 is LNHDA and CDR2 is SQIVND in the germline V gene (reference sequence).

The chain links TRBV6-1 to TRBJ1-1; perhaps TRBD1 as D (5 bases). V was cut by 7 bases and J by 5 bases, with 20 bases left in between. The CDR3 has 15 residues. Germline values: CDR1 MNHNS, CDR2 SASEGT. CDR3 sequence (DNA): TGTGCCAGCACCCTAGGACTGGGGGGAGGGACTGAAGCTTTCTTT. Translation gives CASTLGLGGGTEAFF.

V gene TRBV5-1 combines with J gene TRBJ2-5; 11 bases are shared with TRBD2. Unmatched junction bases numbered 1, after V lost 4 bases and J lost 5 bases. CDR1 SGHRS and CDR2 YFSETQ come from the germline V gene. CDR3 length: 13 residues. In DNA, the CDR3 is TGCGCCAGCAGCCCTAGCGGGAGGGAGACCCAGTACTTC. Translating it yields CASSPSGRETQYF.

The genes are TRBV19 and TRBJ2-7, with D possibly matching TRBD1 (5 bases). The V end lost 4 bases, the J end lost 0 bases, and 16 bases lay between the germline ends. Germline CDR1 is LNHDA and CDR2 is SQIVND (reference sequence). The CDR3 runs to 16 residues. CDR3: CASSTQGGRGSYEQYF. The CDR3 coding sequence is TGTGCCAGTAGTACCCAGGGTGGCCGAGGCTCCTACGAGCAGTACTTC.

The rearrangement uses TRBV5-1 and TRBJ2-5; 7 bases are shared with TRBD2. Trimming took 1 base from V and 5 from J; bases not matched to a gene: 2. This CDR3 has 13 amino acids. Per germline, CDR1 SGHRS and CDR2 YFSETQ. In DNA, the CDR3 is TGCGCCAGCAGCTTGCGGGGAGGGGAGACCCAGTACTTC. Translated: CASSLRGGETQYF. Combining the CDR3 with reference TRBV5-1 and TRBJ2-5 gives the whole variable domain KAGVTQTPRYLIKTRGQQVTLSCSPISGHRSVSWYQQTPGQGLQFLFEYFSETQRNKGNFPGRFSGRQFSNSRSEMNVSTLELGDSALYLCASSLRGGETQYFGPGTRLLVL.

The chain is built from TRBV12-5 and TRBJ2-7; D perhaps matches TRBD1 (6 bases). The CDR3 extends over 13 amino acids. CDR1 LGHNT and CDR2 FRNRAP come from the germline V gene. V was clipped by 1 base and J by 4 bases, with 8 bases between them. CDR3 in amino acids: CASGLGDKYEQYF. DNA of the CDR3: TGTGCTAGTGGTTTGGGGGACAAGTACGAGCAGTACTTC. Full variable domain (outside the CDR3, taken from reference TRBV12-5 and TRBJ2-7): DARVTQTPRHKVTEMGQEVTMRCQPILGHNTVFWYRQTMMQGLELLAYFRNRAPLDDSGMPKDRFSAEMPDATLATLKIQPSEPRDSAVYFCASGLGDKYEQYFGPGTRLTVT.

This rearrangement joins TRBV28 to TRBJ2-5, with D maybe TRBD1 (5 bases). The germline gives CDR1 MDHEN, CDR2 SYDVKM. V gave up 2 bases and J gave up 9 bases, with 10 bases separating them. The CDR3 consists of 12 residues. The CDR3 DNA is TGTGCCAGCAGTTTACAGGGTGGGGCCCAGTACTTC. This translates into CASSLQGGAQYF. Combining the CDR3 with reference TRBV28 and TRBJ2-5 gives the whole variable domain DVKVTQSSRYLVKRTGEKVFLECVQDMDHENMFWYRQDPGLGLRLIYFSYDVKMKEKGDIPEGYSVSREKKERFSLILESASTNQTSMYLCASSLQGGAQYFGPGTRLLVL.

This clone was recorded once. The chain links TRBV16 to TRBJ2-1; 10 bases are a match to TRBD2. Germline loops: CDR1 KGHSY, CDR2 FQNENV. The trim removed 4 bases at V and 9 bases at J, leaving 12 bases unmatched. The CDR3 consists of 16 residues. CDR3 loop: CASSLYSGGAMAEQFF. The CDR3 nucleotides read TGTGCCAGCAGCCTTTACAGCGGGGGGGCAATGGCTGAGCAGTTCTTC.

The V call is TRBV5-6, the J call TRBJ2-4, with 9 bases matching TRBD1. The length of the CDR3 is 15 residues. The germline gives CDR1 SGHDT, CDR2 YYEEEE. Trimming at V came to 1 base and at J to 6 bases, leaving 5 bases not matched to a gene. The CDR3: CASSLMGQGGNIQYF. CDR3 in DNA: TGTGCCAGCAGCTTGATGGGACAGGGCGGAAACATTCAGTACTTC.